These 18 T cell receptor beta chains were all obtained from the same sample, sequenced in a study of cytotoxic CD8 clonotypes in ibrutinib-treated CLL (dated by TCRdb to about 2021). The library was produced with the immunoSEQ multiplex PCR assay. TCRdb's version of the immuneACCESS table is confined to in-frame rearrangements and falls short of the full clone set. An unresolved V gene accounts for under half of the shortfall where checked; the remainder is of unknown origin. The sample table contains a few hundred thousand clones; only one count was recorded for just under 80% of them. The ten largest clones represent about 6.3% of the sample. The sequencing here drew on PBMCs, taken before ibrutinib treatment. The source of these receptors is a human donor with chronic lymphocytic leukemia.

This chain joins TRBV5-4 and TRBJ2-1; 9 bases are shared with TRBD1. Unmatched junction bases numbered 10, after V lost 4 bases and J lost 5 bases. The CDR3 has 16 residues. Per the germline V gene, CDR1 is SGHNT and CDR2 is YYREEE (reference sequence). CDR3 loop: CASSRDTGGFDNEQFF. The DNA for the CDR3 is TGTGCCAGCAGCCGCGACACAGGGGGCTTCGACAATGAGCAGTTCTTC.

This clone was observed a few times. V gene TRBV12-5 combines with J gene TRBJ2-7; weak D call: TRBD1 (6 bases). The ends were cut back, 3 bases at V and 3 bases at J, with 12 bases in the middle. The CDR3 has 14 residues. Germline V gives CDR1 LGHNT, CDR2 FRNRAP. The chain's CDR3 is CASGLSGQGYEQYF. DNA of the CDR3: TGTGCTAGTGGTTTATCGGGACAAGGCTACGAGCAGTACTTC.

This chain links TRBV2 with TRBJ2-3; no clear D. Germline V CDR1 and CDR2: SNHLY, FYNNEI. V lost 2 bases and J lost 3, with 12 bases in between. The CDR3 extends over 15 amino acids. Here the CDR3 reads CASSEIRELTDTQYF. CDR3 DNA: TGTGCCAGCAGTGAAATAAGGGAATTGACAGATACGCAGTATTTT.

The V and J genes are TRBV7-7 and TRBJ2-5; a weak D match, TRBD2 (5 bases). This CDR3 spans 14 amino acids. CDR1 and CDR2 (germline): SSHAT, FNYEAQ (reference sequence). Between the trimmed V and J ends, which lost 1 base and 4 bases, there was a span of 10 bases. The CDR3 is CASSLGLAGETQYF. The CDR3 DNA follows: TGTGCCAGCAGCTTAGGTCTAGCTGGAGAGACCCAGTACTTC. The variable domain in full, completed from reference TRBV7-7 and TRBJ2-5, reads GAGVSQSPRYKVTKRGQDVTLRCDPISSHATLYWYQQALGQGPEFLTYFNYEAQPDKSGLPSDRFSAERPEGSISTLTIQRTEQRDSAMYRCASSLGLAGETQYFGPGTRLLVL.

This rearrangement joins TRBV28 to TRBJ1-1; 7 bases align to TRBD1. The CDR3 covers 12 residues. V was pared by 5 bases and J by 8 bases, with 5 bases of the junction left unmatched. Germline loops: CDR1 MDHEN, CDR2 SYDVKM. As DNA, the CDR3 is TGTGCCAGCAGTGACCCACAGGGGGAAGCTTTCTTT. Its protein is CASSDPQGEAFF. Full variable domain (rest looked up from reference TRBV28 and TRBJ1-1): DVKVTQSSRYLVKRTGEKVFLECVQDMDHENMFWYRQDPGLGLRLIYFSYDVKMKEKGDIPEGYSVSREKKERFSLILESASTNQTSMYLCASSDPQGEAFFGQGTRLTVV.

This clone was counted only a few times. This chain uses TRBV2 with TRBJ1-2, with D possibly being TRBD1 (5 bases). Trimming pared 2 bases from V and 8 bases from J, leaving 9 bases between. Germline CDR1 and CDR2: SNHLY and FYNNEI. CDR3 size: 12 residues. The CDR3 DNA sequence: TGTGCCAGCAGTGAAAGGGGTTACGGCTACACCTTC. Amino acid sequence: CASSERGYGYTF.

The CDR3 DNA reads as TGTGCCAGCAGCTGGAACCTGGCCCCGGATGGTTTGGAGGAGCAGTACTTC. This gives the protein CASSWNLAPDGLEEQYF. J is TRBJ2-7 and V is TRBV7-8; D uncertain. Germline CDR1 SGHVS, CDR2 FQNEAQ. V was cut by 4 bases and J by 7 bases, with 26 bases left in between. This CDR3 spans 17 amino acids.

This chain uses TRBV19 with TRBJ1-5, with unresolved D. Germline CDR1 reads LNHDA; CDR2 reads SQIVND (reference sequence). V was clipped by 7 bases and J by 0 bases, with 10 bases between them. This CDR3 has 14 residues. DNA of the CDR3: TGTGCCAGTACAAGGGTTCTTAGCAATCAGCCCCAGCATTTT. Its protein is CASTRVLSNQPQHF.

The chain uses TRBV9 and TRBJ1-1, with D unresolved. The CDR3 is made up of 12 amino acids. CDR1 is SGDLS, CDR2 YYNGEE, per germline. Trimming removed 3 bases from V and 4 bases from J, with 7 bases in between. The CDR3 loop reads CASSAAGTEAFF. The DNA for the CDR3 is TGTGCCAGCAGCGCTGCTGGCACTGAAGCTTTCTTT.

V gene TRBV28 combines with J gene TRBJ1-4, with 9 bases fitting TRBD1. In germline, CDR1 is MDHEN, CDR2 SYDVKM. The junction had 16 bases not matched to a gene; V was cut back by 3 bases and J by 8 bases. The CDR3 consists of 18 residues. The CDR3 here is CASSFLSGQGKFREKLFF. CDR3 nucleotides: TGTGCCAGCAGTTTTCTCTCCGGACAGGGGAAATTTAGGGAAAAACTGTTTTTT.

This chain connects TRBV2 to TRBJ2-1; 7 bases fit TRBD2. The CDR3 is 15 residues long. Germline-derived CDR1 and CDR2 are SNHLY and FYNNEI. V trimming: 8 bases; J trimming: 4 bases; junction bases outside the gene matches: 11. CDR3: CASQEGASGYNEQFF. CDR3 DNA sequence: TGTGCCAGCCAGGAGGGCGCTAGCGGATACAATGAGCAGTTCTTC. Full variable domain (rest looked up from reference TRBV2 and TRBJ2-1): EPEVTQTPSHQVTQMGQEVILRCVPISNHLYFYWYRQILGQKVEFLVSFYNNEISEKSEIFDDQFSVERPDGSNFTLKIRSTKLEDSAMYFCASQEGASGYNEQFFGPGTRLTVL.

The sample holds a few counts of this clone. The J gene is TRBJ2-1, the V gene TRBV5-1, with D hard to call. CDR3 length: 15 residues. Germline CDR1 SGHRS, CDR2 YFSETQ. Trimming took off 0 bases at V and 0 bases at J, with 7 bases between the two ends. The DNA of the CDR3 is TGCGCCAGCAGCTTGGGACGGTCCTCCTACAATGAGCAGTTCTTC. Translating it yields CASSLGRSSYNEQFF.

This clone was counted only a few times. The sample holds other DNA sequences that translate to the same CDR3. The chain is built from TRBV28 and TRBJ1-1; 7 bases fit TRBD1. This CDR3 is 14 amino acids long. CDR1 is MDHEN, CDR2 SYDVKM, per germline. With 4 bases clipped from V and 1 base from J, the junction kept 3 bases outside the gene matches. CDR3 nucleotides: TGTGCCAGCAGTTCGACAGGGTGGAACACTGAAGCTTTCTTT. Translated, it gives CASSSTGWNTEAFF.

In this sample, this clone turned up once. Other DNA sequences in this specimen translate into the identical CDR3. The chain has TRBV7-7 and TRBJ2-5, with TRBD2 matching over 14 bases. The CDR3 loop spans 15 amino acids. CDR1 and CDR2 from the germline V gene are SSHAT and FNYEAQ (reference sequence). J lost 5 bases, V lost 4 bases, and 3 bases had no gene match. The CDR3 protein is CASSWGLAGVETQYF. As DNA, the CDR3 is TGTGCCAGCAGCTGGGGACTAGCGGGAGTGGAGACCCAGTACTTC.

The V and J genes are TRBV7-2 and TRBJ1-2; possibly TRBD1 for D (5 bases). The CDR3 length is 14 residues. V was clipped by 5 bases and J by 3 bases, with 13 bases between them. Per germline, CDR1 SGHTA and CDR2 FQGNSA. CDR3 in DNA: TGTGCCAGCAGCCCAAGTGGGACGCACTATGGCTACACCTTC. Translated, it gives CASSPSGTHYGYTF.

The V call is TRBV5-1, the J call TRBJ1-1; 10 bases align to TRBD1. Germline assignment: CDR1 SGHRS and CDR2 YFSETQ. Germline trimming cut 5 bases from V and 1 base from J; bases unmatched to any gene: 8. The CDR3 contains 16 residues. The CDR3 loop is CASRRGQGSGNTEAFF. The DNA for the CDR3 is TGCGCCAGCAGAAGGGGACAGGGGAGTGGGAACACTGAAGCTTTCTTT. Complete variable domain (other parts from reference TRBV5-1 and TRBJ1-1): KAGVTQTPRYLIKTRGQQVTLSCSPISGHRSVSWYQQTPGQGLQFLFEYFSETQRNKGNFPGRFSGRQFSNSRSEMNVSTLELGDSALYLCASRRGQGSGNTEAFFGQGTRLTVV.

This chain joins TRBV7-6 and TRBJ1-3; no clear D. CDR1 and CDR2 from the germline V gene are SGHVS and FNYEAQ. V gave up 1 base and J gave up 9 bases, with 19 bases separating them. The CDR3 contains 16 residues. CDR3 bases: TGTGCCAGCAGCTTAGTTATGGGCAGGAGTTCGTGCACCATATATTTT. This translates into CASSLVMGRSSCTIYF.

V usage is TRBV9 and J usage is TRBJ2-2, with TRBD2 as a possible D gene (6 bases). There are 17 residues in the CDR3. Germline CDR1 SGDLS, CDR2 YYNGEE. Trimming pared 0 bases from V and 1 base from J, leaving 13 bases between. In DNA, the CDR3 is TGTGCCAGCAGCGTAGATCCGGCGGGAAGGAACACCGGGGAGCTGTTTTTT. This sequence encodes CASSVDPAGRNTGELFF.